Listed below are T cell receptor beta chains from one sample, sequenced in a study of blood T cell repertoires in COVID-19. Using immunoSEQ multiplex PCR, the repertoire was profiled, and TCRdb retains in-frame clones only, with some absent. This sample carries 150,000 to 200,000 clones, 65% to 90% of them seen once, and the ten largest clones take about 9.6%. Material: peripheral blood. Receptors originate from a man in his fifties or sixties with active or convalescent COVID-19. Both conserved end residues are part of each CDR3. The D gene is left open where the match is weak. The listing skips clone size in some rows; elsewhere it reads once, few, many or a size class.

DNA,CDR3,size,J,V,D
TGTGCCAGCAGCTTAGCGGGACTAGCGGGGAGGGATGAGCAGTTCTTC,CASSLAGLAGRDEQFF,-,TRBJ2-1,TRBV7-2,TRBD2
TGTGCCAGCAGCTTAGAAGGGACAGGGGGCTTCTACGAGCAGTACTTC,CASSLEGTGGFYEQYF,-,TRBJ2-7,TRBV7-2,TRBD1
TGTGCCAGCAGTTCTCCGGGACAGGGGAACGAGCAGTACTTC,CASSSPGQGNEQYF,-,TRBJ2-7,TRBV6-6,TRBD1
TGCGCCAGCAGCCAACTGGGACAGACTTATGAAAAACTGTTTTTT,CASSQLGQTYEKLFF,-,TRBJ1-4,TRBV4-3,TRBD1
TGCAGTGCTAGTCAGCCAGGGACCTACGAGCAGTACTTC,CSASQPGTYEQYF,once,TRBJ2-7,TRBV20-1,-
TGTGCCAGCAGTGAGTGGGCGGGAACGAAGTTCTTC,CASSEWAGTKFF,-,TRBJ2-1,TRBV28,-
TGTGCCGGCCGGGGGGGGAACACCGGGGAGCTGTTTTTT,CAGRGGNTGELFF,-,TRBJ2-2,TRBV25-1,TRBD2
TGTGCCAGTAGTCCTGGACTTGCTGGAAACACCATATATTTT,CASSPGLAGNTIYF,-,TRBJ1-3,TRBV19,-
TGTGCCAGCAGTTCACTCGAGGATACGCAGTATTTT,CASSSLEDTQYF,-,TRBJ2-3,TRBV12-3/TRBV12-4,-
TGTGCCAGCCAGGACTCTTACAATGAGCAGTTCTTC,CASQDSYNEQFF,-,TRBJ2-1,TRBV28,-
TGCAGCGTTGTAGGAGGGGGACAGGGGTTCCCCTACGAGCAGTACTTC,CSVVGGGQGFPYEQYF,-,TRBJ2-7,TRBV29-1,TRBD1
TGTGCCAGCAGTTCCCGGGGACATTCTGGAAACACCATATATTTT,CASSSRGHSGNTIYF,few,TRBJ1-3,TRBV5-4,-
TGTGCCAGCAGTGAAACAGGGGTAACGAACACTGAAGCTTTCTTT,CASSETGVTNTEAFF,-,TRBJ1-1,TRBV25-1,TRBD1
TGTGCCAGCAGCTTGTACCAGGACAGGGAGCCTGAAGCTTTCTTT,CASSLYQDREPEAFF,-,TRBJ1-1,TRBV5-6,TRBD1
TGTGCCAGTAGTGGTCGGACTCTTGATACGCAGTATTTT,CASSGRTLDTQYF,-,TRBJ2-3,TRBV19,-
TGTGCCAGCAGTTACTCCAGGGAAACTGAAGCTTTCTTT,CASSYSRETEAFF,-,TRBJ1-1,TRBV6-6,-
TGTGCCAGCAGCCCACTAAGTGAAGACCCCGGTGGAAACACCATATATTTT,CASSPLSEDPGGNTIYF,-,TRBJ1-3,TRBV5-6,-
TGTGCCAGCAGTTCAGGGGGCGCGAGGGCTTTCTTT,CASSSGGARAFF,-,TRBJ1-1,TRBV28,TRBD1
TGTGCCAGCAAAACAGGGGGCAGGGACAGCAATCAGCCCCAGCATTTT,CASKTGGRDSNQPQHF,-,TRBJ1-5,TRBV5-5,TRBD1
TGCAGTGCTAGTTTCGGGGGTACAGATACGCAGTATTTT,CSASFGGTDTQYF,-,TRBJ2-3,TRBV20-1,-
TGTGCCAGCAGCCAGATGAGGAACACTGAAGCTTTCTTT,CASSQMRNTEAFF,-,TRBJ1-1,TRBV14,-
TGTGCCAGTAGTACCCCGACAGGGGCCTCCTTTGGTGAGCAGTTCTTC,CASSTPTGASFGEQFF,-,TRBJ2-1,TRBV19,TRBD1
TGTGCCAGCAGTTCTCCGGGACAGGGGGCTCAGCCCCAGCATTTT,CASSSPGQGAQPQHF,-,TRBJ1-5,TRBV28,TRBD1
TGTGCCAGCAGCGAAAACCAACTAGGGAACACTGAAGCTTTCTTT,CASSENQLGNTEAFF,-,TRBJ1-1,TRBV7-3,-
TGTGCCAGCAGTTTCGGACAGGGCTATGGCTACACCTTC,CASSFGQGYGYTF,-,TRBJ1-2,TRBV27,TRBD1
TGTGCCAGCAGCTCGACAGGGGTGGATGAGCAGTTCTTC,CASSSTGVDEQFF,once,TRBJ2-1,TRBV11-1,TRBD1
TGTGCCAGCAGTTTCGCACAGGGAAGAGCTTTCTTT,CASSFAQGRAFF,-,TRBJ1-1,TRBV27,-
TGTGCCAGCAGTGACAGGGGGCCGGGCACCGGGGAGCTGTTTTTT,CASSDRGPGTGELFF,-,TRBJ2-2,TRBV6-1,TRBD1
TGTGCCAGCACTAGCGGCACCTACGAGCAGTACTTC,CASTSGTYEQYF,once,TRBJ2-7,TRBV6-5,TRBD2
TGTGCCAGCAGTGAGACTAGCGGTAAAGAGACCCAGTACTTC,CASSETSGKETQYF,-,TRBJ2-5,TRBV6-1,TRBD2
TGTGCCAGCAGTGACACTACCGCGACAGGGATTCATGAGCAGTTCTTC,CASSDTTATGIHEQFF,few,TRBJ2-1,TRBV25-1,TRBD1
TGTGCCTGGACGAAACAGACCTACGAGCAGTACTTC,CAWTKQTYEQYF,-,TRBJ2-7,TRBV30,-
TGTGCCAGCAGCCCCCGGACAGGGAGCTCCTACAATGAGCAGTTCTTC,CASSPRTGSSYNEQFF,once,TRBJ2-1,TRBV9,TRBD1
TGTGCCACCAGTGACCTGGGACTAGCGGACAATGAGCAGTTCTTC,CATSDLGLADNEQFF,-,TRBJ2-1,TRBV24-1,TRBD2
TGTGCCAGCAGTGGATTGCGGTTAGATACGCAGTATTTT,CASSGLRLDTQYF,-,TRBJ2-3,TRBV2,-
TGTGCCAGCAGCTCTCTCGGGGGGGTGAGCAATCAGCCCCAGCATTTT,CASSSLGGVSNQPQHF,once,TRBJ1-5,TRBV7-9,-
TGCGCCAGCAGCTTGTGGTCAGAGGGCGGGGAGCTGTTTTTT,CASSLWSEGGELFF,-,TRBJ2-2,TRBV5-1,-
TGCGCCAGCAGCCAGAGGGACAGGGCCAATGAAAAACTGTTTTTT,CASSQRDRANEKLFF,-,TRBJ1-4,TRBV4-1,TRBD1
TGTGCCAGCAGTCCCACAGGGGGTTTCTCTGAAGCTTTCTTT,CASSPTGGFSEAFF,-,TRBJ1-1,TRBV27,TRBD1
TGTGCCATCAGCAGACTAGCGGGGGAGTACAATGAGCAGTTCTTC,CAISRLAGEYNEQFF,-,TRBJ2-1,TRBV10-3,TRBD2
TGTGCCAGCAGTCCGAAACGGGGACAGTCCTACGAGCAGTACTTC,CASSPKRGQSYEQYF,few,TRBJ2-7,TRBV27,TRBD1